The present entry profiles one T cell receptor beta chain with its context. The antigen remains unidentified. The data originate from a study of T-cell memory formation after mild COVID-19. V was pared by 6 bases and J by 0 bases, with 5 bases of the junction left unmatched. From germline, CDR1 is SGHKS and CDR2 YYEKEE (reference sequence). This CDR3 region has 14 residues. The authors produced TCR alpha and TCR beta cDNA libraries with sample barcodes and UMIs by 5'RACE using constant-segment primers. From the 5' RACE reads, TCRdb called clonotypes with MiXCR, one entry per CDR3 protein. The sample shows 150,000 to 200,000 distinct CDR3 sequences, 11% of them seen only once. Findings and limits, study-wide: Certain responding clones were present in pre-infection memory, suggesting participation of cross-reactive memory.

This chain uses TRBV5-5 with TRBJ1-1; TRBD1 aligns across 7 bases. The sequencing sample was made of PBMCs or a T cell subset sorted from them (not recorded which). The sequence derives from a man aged 18 to 35 who had mild COVID-19 (a few samples of this study predate the infection). Cell type and time point are not known. CDR3 amino acids: CASTWTGMNTEAFF. The CDR3 DNA is TGTGCCAGCACCTGGACAGGCATGAACACTGAAGCTTTCTTT. The whole variable domain, remainder taken from reference TRBV5-5 and TRBJ1-1, is DAGVTQSPTHLIKTRGQQVTLRCSPISGHKSVSWYQQVLGQGPQFIFQYYEKEERGRGNFPDRFSARQFPNYSSELNVNALLLGDSALYLCASTWTGMNTEAFFGQGTRLTVV.